Listed here are 15 T cell receptor beta chains from one sample, sequenced in a study of siplizumab effects on memory and regulatory T cells. The protocol was immunoSEQ multiplex PCR, while the TCRdb copy is restricted to in-frame clones and leaves out a portion. The sample holds roughly 50,000 clones, 85% to 95% seen once. The sequenced material came from CD8+ T cells sorted from blood. All receptors come from a human donor in good health.

The chain recombines TRBV27 with TRBJ2-3; 8 bases match TRBD2. The CDR3 is 15 residues long. CDR1 is MNHEY, CDR2 SMNVEV, per germline (reference sequence). J gave up 6 bases and V 4 bases, and 9 bases lay outside the gene matches. The CDR3 reads CASSSPVIAGDTQYF. The CDR3 DNA reads TGTGCCAGCAGTTCCCCAGTGATAGCGGGGGATACGCAGTATTTT.

The genes are TRBV10-3 and TRBJ2-7; D not resolved. Trimming removed 3 bases at V and 12 bases at J, with 21 bases between. The germline CDR1 and CDR2 sequences are ENHRY and SYGVKD. CDR3 length equals 14 residues. CDR3 in amino acids: CAISEGSDSIVRYF. The CDR3 bases are TGTGCCATCAGTGAAGGGTCCGACTCGATCGTACGGTACTTC.

This clone was observed once. CDR3: CAALEREFNEQFF. The CDR3 DNA is TGTGCCGCGTTAGAGCGGGAGTTCAATGAGCAGTTCTTC. The J gene is TRBJ2-1, the V gene TRBV28; 8 nucleotides agree with TRBD2. Germline loops: CDR1 MDHEN, CDR2 SYDVKM. This CDR3 contains 13 residues. Trimming took 11 bases from V and 6 from J; bases not matched to a gene: 9.

This rearrangement joins TRBV6-1 to TRBJ1-2; D is ambiguous. CDR1 MNHNS and CDR2 SASEGT come from the germline V gene. Trimming took 2 bases from V and 4 from J, leaving 11 bases between them. This CDR3 is 14 amino acids long. This CDR3 reads CASSELVGSYGYTF. The CDR3 coding sequence is TGTGCCAGCAGTGAACTAGTCGGAAGCTATGGCTACACCTTC.

This chain connects TRBV7-6 to TRBJ1-3; D is uncertain. This CDR3 comprises 15 residues. The V gene lost 5 bases and the J gene lost 0 bases, with 11 bases spanning the gap. Germline assignment: CDR1 SGHVS and CDR2 FNYEAQ. The CDR3 loop reads CASSPEAASGNTIYF. CDR3 nucleotide sequence: TGTGCCAGCAGCCCGGAAGCCGCCTCTGGAAACACCATATATTTT. The whole variable domain, filled in from reference TRBV7-6 and TRBJ1-3, reads GAGVSQSPRYKVTKRGQDVALRCDPISGHVSLYWYRQALGQGPEFLTYFNYEAQQDKSGLPNDRFSAERPEGSISTLTIQRTEQRDSAMYRCASSPEAASGNTIYFGEGSWLTVV.

The chain has TRBV6-5 and TRBJ2-7, with D unclear. V lost 5 bases and J lost 3, with 11 bases in between. The CDR3 totals 13 residues. Germline values: CDR1 MNHEY, CDR2 SVGAGI. The CDR3 DNA follows: TGTGCCAGCAGTGAACACCCCCTCTACGAGCAGTACTTC. It translates to CASSEHPLYEQYF.

Details on this clone: This same CDR3 is encoded by further DNA sequences in the sample. The V gene is TRBV4-2, the J gene TRBJ2-7; 11 bases align to TRBD2. The CDR3 runs to 15 residues. V lost 2 bases to trimming and J lost 0 bases; unmatched junction nucleotides: 0. The germline gives CDR1 LGHNA, CDR2 YNFKEQ. The DNA for the CDR3 is TGTGCCAGCAGCCAAACTAGCGGGAGCTCCTACGAGCAGTACTTC. Protein product: CASSQTSGSSYEQYF.

V and J are TRBV5-1 and TRBJ2-3; D gene unclear. The CDR3 is made up of 15 amino acids. The ends were cut back, 4 bases at V and 2 bases at J, with 14 bases in the middle. Germline CDR1 reads SGHRS; CDR2 reads YFSETQ. CDR3 protein: CASSPPGRYTDTQYF. In DNA form, the CDR3 reads TGCGCCAGCAGCCCCCCAGGCCGGTACACAGATACGCAGTATTTT.

The rearrangement links TRBV28 to TRBJ1-5, with D hard to call. The CDR3 has 16 amino acids. With 7 bases removed from V and 7 bases from J, the gap between germline ends came to 23 bases. Germline CDR1 reads MDHEN; CDR2 reads SYDVKM. The CDR3 DNA follows: TGTGCCAGCACCCCACCCGGGTGGAGGAGAGAGCAGCCCCAGCATTTT. It translates to CASTPPGWRREQPQHF.

The chain joins TRBV20-1 to TRBJ2-7; D is undetermined. This CDR3 contains 11 residues. Trimming pared 4 bases from V and 2 bases from J, leaving 6 bases between. Germline lookup yields CDR1 DFQATT and CDR2 SNEGSKA (reference sequence). CDR3 in amino acids: CSAISAYEQYF. The CDR3, as DNA: TGCAGTGCTATATCGGCCTACGAGCAGTACTTC.

The chain links TRBV28 to TRBJ2-3; D may be TRBD2 (6 bases). The CDR3 contains 14 residues. The germline V and J ends were trimmed by 6 bases and 5 bases, with 15 bases remaining between them. Germline lookup yields CDR1 MDHEN and CDR2 SYDVKM. CDR3 sequence: CASRRGALQDTQYF. The CDR3 DNA is TGTGCCAGCAGGCGGGGCGCCTTACAAGATACGCAGTATTTT.

The V call is TRBV6-5, the J call TRBJ2-7; D perhaps matches TRBD2 (6 bases). Germline-derived CDR1 and CDR2 are MNHEY and SVGAGI. The ends were cut back, 6 bases at V and 4 bases at J, with 16 bases in the middle. The CDR3 runs to 14 residues. The CDR3 is CASSRALAYYEQYF. CDR3 DNA sequence: TGTGCCAGCAGCCGAGCGCTAGCGTATTACGAGCAGTACTTC.

The gene calls are TRBV27 and TRBJ1-1; no clear D gene. CDR3 length: 15 residues. The V and J ends lost 1 base and 4 bases respectively, with 13 bases between them. Germline CDR1 is MNHEY and CDR2 is SMNVEV (reference sequence). CDR3 sequence (DNA): TGTGCCAGCAGTTTATTTTACGGAGGGAGCACTGAAGCTTTCTTT. The encoded protein is CASSLFYGGSTEAFF.

The gene calls are TRBV6-5 and TRBJ2-7, with 8 bases aligning to TRBD1. Germline lookup yields CDR1 MNHEY and CDR2 SVGAGI. V shed 4 bases and J 6 bases; nucleotides not matched to a gene: 5. The CDR3 contains 13 residues. The CDR3 DNA sequence: TGTGCCAGCAGTTTCACCGGGACAGGCGAGCAGTACTTC. Translated: CASSFTGTGEQYF.

This clone was observed a single time. The CDR3 is CALEGRPDTQYF. Here the CDR3 DNA reads TGTGCCCTGGAGGGGCGCCCAGATACGCAGTATTTT. The rearrangement links TRBV6-1 to TRBJ2-3, with D possibly being TRBD2 (6 bases). Trimming took off 11 bases at V and 4 bases at J, with 13 bases between the two ends. CDR3 length: 12 residues. Per germline, CDR1 MNHNS and CDR2 SASEGT.